These 22 T cell receptor beta chains came from one sample sequenced in a study of blood T cell repertoires in COVID-19. The protocol was immunoSEQ multiplex PCR, while the TCRdb copy is restricted to in-frame clones and leaves out a portion. The repertoire consists of about 150,000 clones, with about four fifths occurring once and the leading ten covering about 1.9%. The specimen was peripheral blood. These receptor sequences come from a woman aged 80 or over with acute or convalescent COVID-19.

Only one count was recorded for this clone. CDR3 DNA sequence: TGTGCCAGTAGTGACACAGGGGGCTTATTTGTCGACACTGAAGCTTTCTTT. Translating gives CASSDTGGLFVDTEAFF. The V call is TRBV19, the J call TRBJ1-1; 9 nucleotides line up with TRBD1. This CDR3 is built from 17 residues. Trimming removed 5 bases from V and 3 bases from J; junction bases left unmatched: 13. Germline lookup yields CDR1 LNHDA and CDR2 SQIVND (reference sequence).

The chain combines TRBV5-1 with TRBJ1-6, with TRBD1 matching 8 bases. The length of the CDR3 is 16 residues. Germline loops: CDR1 SGHRS, CDR2 YFSETQ. V lost 2 bases, J lost 5 bases, and 6 bases stayed unmatched. The CDR3 DNA follows: TGCGCCAGCAGCTTCAACCGGGACAGGAATAATTCACCCCTCCACTTT. As protein: CASSFNRDRNNSPLHF. Together with reference TRBV5-1 and TRBJ1-6, the CDR3 gives the full variable domain: KAGVTQTPRYLIKTRGQQVTLSCSPISGHRSVSWYQQTPGQGLQFLFEYFSETQRNKGNFPGRFSGRQFSNSRSEMNVSTLELGDSALYLCASSFNRDRNNSPLHFGNGTRLTVT.

The chain links TRBV30 to TRBJ2-1; 7 bases fit TRBD2. Germline V gene lookup returns CDR1 GTSNPN and CDR2 SVGIG (reference sequence). There are 17 residues in the CDR3. The V gene end was trimmed by 4 bases and the J gene end by 7 bases; junction bases not matched to a gene: 19. The CDR3 coding sequence is TGTGCCTGGACTAAACGGGCGGGAGTAGGAAATGGGAATGAGCAGTTCTTC. This translates into CAWTKRAGVGNGNEQFF. The whole variable domain, filled in from reference TRBV30 and TRBJ2-1, reads SQTIHQWPATLVQPVGSPLSLECTVEGTSNPNLYWYRQAAGRGLQLLFYSVGIGQISSEVPQNLSASRPQDRQFILSSKKLLLSDSGFYLCAWTKRAGVGNGNEQFFGPGTRLTVL.

The V call is TRBV18, the J call TRBJ1-2; TRBD1 matches at 8 bases. Germline values: CDR1 KGHSH, CDR2 LQKENI. V gave up 6 bases and J gave up 6 bases; unmatched junction bases: 12. The length of the CDR3 is 15 residues. DNA for the CDR3: TGTGCCAGCTCCCAAACCGGGACAGGCTTGCATGGCTACACCTTC. It codes for CASSQTGTGLHGYTF.

This clone has just one count. DNA for the CDR3: TGTGCCAGCAGATCCGACTTAGGGGGCAACTATGGCTACACCTTC. Translating it yields CASRSDLGGNYGYTF. This rearrangement joins TRBV2 to TRBJ1-2; 7 bases are a match to TRBD1. This CDR3 is 15 amino acids long. Per germline, CDR1 SNHLY and CDR2 FYNNEI. The trim removed 6 bases at V and 2 bases at J, leaving 9 bases unmatched.

As DNA, the CDR3 is TGTGCCAGCAGTCCCCCGGGACAGATAGACAATGAGCAGTTCTTC. Protein sequence: CASSPPGQIDNEQFF. V usage is TRBV6-5 and J usage is TRBJ2-1, with 7 bases matching TRBD1. This CDR3 contains 15 residues. Germline CDR1 reads MNHEY; CDR2 reads SVGAGI. The junction had 9 bases not matched to a gene; V was cut back by 5 bases and J by 5 bases.

V gene TRBV5-5 combines with J gene TRBJ2-1; 16 nucleotides match TRBD2. CDR1 is SGHKS and CDR2 is YYEKEE in the germline V gene (reference sequence). This CDR3 contains 17 residues. V gave up 5 bases and J gave up 7 bases; unmatched junction bases: 9. This chain's CDR3 is CASSRHGTSGGVNEQFF. DNA for the CDR3: TGTGCCAGCAGTCGGCACGGGACTAGCGGGGGGGTTAATGAGCAGTTCTTC.

CDR3 nucleotide sequence: TGTGCCAGTAGTATAGAGGACAAGATTAGCAATCAGCCCCAGCATTTT. Translation gives CASSIEDKISNQPQHF. V and J are TRBV19 and TRBJ1-5, with a possible D match to TRBD1 (5 bases). Germline V gene sequence: CDR1 LNHDA, CDR2 SQIVND (reference sequence). The CDR3 consists of 16 residues. Trimming stripped 0 bases from V and 0 bases from J, with 9 bases between.

Concerning this clone itself: Within the sample, other DNA sequences also encode this same CDR3. The V and J genes are TRBV9 and TRBJ2-3, with 10 bases aligning to TRBD2. Germline lookup yields CDR1 SGDLS and CDR2 YYNGEE. This CDR3 contains 15 residues. Losses at the gene ends were 3 bases for V and 0 bases for J; bases not matched to a gene: 1. This CDR3 reads CASSASGGSTDTQYF. The CDR3 nucleotides read TGTGCCAGCAGCGCTAGCGGGGGAAGCACAGATACGCAGTATTTT.

The chain employs TRBV7-9 and TRBJ2-3; D ambiguous. Per germline, CDR1 SEHNR and CDR2 FQNEAQ (reference sequence). The CDR3 length is 15 residues. V was trimmed by 1 base and J by 1 base, leaving 9 bases between them. CDR3 in DNA: TGTGCCAGCAGCTTAGATGGCGGTCGCACAGATACGCAGTATTTT. As protein: CASSLDGGRTDTQYF.

This chain uses TRBV5-1 with TRBJ2-7; D is unclear. The CDR3 covers 12 residues. Deletions cut 3 bases from V and 3 bases from J, with 7 bases between. CDR1 is SGHRS, CDR2 YFSETQ, per germline. CDR3 DNA sequence: TGCGCCAGCAGCTCCCTCGGCTACGAGCAGTACTTC. Protein sequence: CASSSLGYEQYF.

In this sample, this clone turned up once. This chain joins TRBV5-1 and TRBJ2-7; 10 bases fit TRBD2. This CDR3 contains 15 residues. CDR1 is SGHRS, CDR2 YFSETQ, per germline. The trim removed 4 bases at V and 7 bases at J, leaving 11 bases unmatched. The CDR3 protein is CASSLGTSADLEQYF. The CDR3 region has the DNA TGCGCCAGCAGCCTGGGGACTAGCGCGGACTTAGAGCAGTACTTC.

V is TRBV5-6 and J is TRBJ2-5; a possible D gene is TRBD1 (6 bases). Germline CDR1 is SGHDT and CDR2 is YYEEEE. This CDR3 has 14 amino acids. The V end lost 6 bases, the J end lost 5 bases, and 17 bases lay between the germline ends. CDR3 protein: CASTERGGTETQYF. The CDR3 coding sequence is TGTGCCAGCACTGAAAGAGGGGGTACGGAGACCCAGTACTTC. The entire variable domain, with the rest obtained from reference TRBV5-6 and TRBJ2-5, is as follows: DAGVTQSPTHLIKTRGQQVTLRCSPKSGHDTVSWYQQALGQGPQFIFQYYEEEERQRGNFPDRFSGHQFPNYSSELNVNALLLGDSALYLCASTERGGTETQYFGPGTRLLVL.

V usage is TRBV7-2 and J usage is TRBJ1-2; TRBD1 agrees at 7 bases. The ends lost 1 base at V and 0 bases at J; junction bases unmatched: 11. CDR1 and CDR2 from the germline V gene are SGHTA and FQGNSA. This CDR3 has 18 amino acids. CDR3 DNA: TGTGCCAGCAGCTTAGTAGAGACAGGGCGGGGCTCTAACTATGGCTACACCTTC. It translates to CASSLVETGRGSNYGYTF.

The chain employs TRBV12-3 or TRBV12-4 and TRBJ1-1, with a weak D call TRBD1 (5 bases). Trimming pared 6 bases from V and 1 base from J, leaving 9 bases between. This CDR3 region has 13 residues. CDR3: CASRTTGNTEAFF. The CDR3 nucleotides are TGTGCCAGCAGAACCACAGGGAACACTGAAGCTTTCTTT.

The J gene is TRBJ1-1, the V gene TRBV5-6, with D possibly matching TRBD1 (6 bases). The germline CDR1 and CDR2 sequences are SGHDT and YYEEEE. The length of the CDR3 is 13 residues. Trimming removed 5 bases at V and 0 bases at J, with 8 bases between. CDR3 loop: CASRRTVNTEAFF. In DNA, the CDR3 is TGTGCCAGCAGAAGGACAGTGAACACTGAAGCTTTCTTT.

A single count supports this clone. CDR3 DNA sequence: TGTGCCAGCAGGGTCCCAGGGGGGGAGACCCAGTACTTC. It translates to CASRVPGGETQYF. This rearrangement joins TRBV28 to TRBJ2-5; D is possibly TRBD1 (7 bases). The V end lost 6 bases, the J end lost 5 bases, and 13 bases lay between the germline ends. CDR3 length equals 13 residues. Germline CDR1 MDHEN, CDR2 SYDVKM.

This chain joins TRBV19 and TRBJ1-2, with D possibly being TRBD1 (6 bases). Germline lookup yields CDR1 LNHDA and CDR2 SQIVND (reference sequence). The CDR3 runs 14 residues. Between the trimmed V and J ends, which lost 6 bases and 4 bases, there was a span of 15 bases. CDR3 sequence reads: CASSIQGYGYGYTF. In nucleotides, the CDR3 is TGTGCCAGTAGCATACAGGGATACGGCTATGGCTACACCTTC.

J is TRBJ2-4 and V is TRBV4-3, with TRBD2 matching 7 bases. Germline CDR1 is LGHNA and CDR2 is YSLEER. Trimming at V came to 1 base and at J to 4 bases, leaving 4 bases not matched to a gene. The CDR3 totals 15 residues. The CDR3: CASSQGTSEKNIQYF. As DNA, the CDR3 is TGCGCCAGCAGCCAAGGAACTAGCGAGAAAAACATTCAGTACTTC.

The CDR3 region has the DNA TGCGCCAGCAGCCTACAGGACGGGTTTGAAGAGACCCAGTACTTC. It is translated as CASSLQDGFEETQYF. The chain combines TRBV4-3 with TRBJ2-5; maybe TRBD1 (5 bases). V was shortened by 4 bases and J by 3 bases, with 15 bases between the two germline ends. The CDR3 totals 15 residues. Germline V CDR1 and CDR2: LGHNA, YSLEER.

The genes are TRBV29-1 and TRBJ1-3, with D possibly TRBD1 on 6 matching bases. Trimming removed 4 bases from V and 8 bases from J, with 12 bases in between. CDR3 length: 12 residues. In germline, CDR1 is SQVTM, CDR2 ANQGSEA. CDR3 sequence reads: CSVVLQGDTIYF. The CDR3 DNA is TGCAGCGTTGTACTACAGGGAGACACCATATATTTT.

The chain employs TRBV29-1 and TRBJ2-5; 12 bases map to TRBD2. The germline gives CDR1 SQVTM, CDR2 ANQGSEA. The CDR3 is made up of 14 amino acids. J gave up 6 bases and V 6 bases, and 8 bases lay outside the gene matches. CDR3 nucleotide sequence: TGCAGCGTCAATGGACTAGCGGGATTTAAGACCCAGTACTTC. This gives the protein CSVNGLAGFKTQYF.